This T cell receptor beta chain was found in a study of tumor-infiltrating lymphocytes in primary liver carcinoma. Looking at the study overall: Men as well as women, aged 30 to 69 years, made up the patients. Productive TCRbeta reads per sample were roughly 3.5 to 7.5 million, not differing by tissue. Broader study findings: Tumor-adjacent and tumor-blood pairs shared less of their repertoires than tumor region pairs shared.

Blood RNA came from unsorted whole blood; germline DNA was also extracted. Starting from around 0.45 ug of total RNA, TCR beta cDNA was produced with a primer in the constant region. Libraries for TCR beta were built through three nested multiplex PCR rounds, which together made up a slightly modified ARM-PCR procedure. In the first two PCR rounds, TRBV1-TRBV30 forward primers were paired with a C-beta reverse primer, and each round lasted roughly 9 cycles. TCRdb reprocessed the multiplex PCR reads with MiXCR, giving one entry per CDR3 protein. Among approximately 210,000 distinct CDR3 sequences listed, 65% were seen once. Regarding this clonotype: Its antigen is unknown. An end of the junction differs from the germline gene, which may be a read error.

CDR3 size: 17 residues. CDR1 and CDR2 from the germline V gene are MGHRA and YSYEKL. The sequencing sample was made of peripheral blood. The clonotype comes from a woman in her sixties or seventies with primary liver carcinoma and hepatitis B virus infection. The rearrangement links TRBV4-1 to TRBJ2-1; weak D call: TRBD1 (6 bases). CDR3 amino acids: CANSQTLGAAPRKMQFF. In DNA, the CDR3 is TGCGCCAACAGCCAGACTCTGGGGGCGGCTCCAAGGAAAATGCAGTTCTTC.